This T cell receptor beta chain originates from a study of identical twins. Study-wide results and limits: Findings depended on cross-sectional statistics rather than tracking the same donors.

A universal primer site was added by template switching, and unique molecular identifiers were carried by the cDNA. TCRdb re-analysed the 5' RACE reads in MiXCR, keeping a single row per CDR3 protein. The sample has 550,000 to 700,000 distinct CDR3 sequences, more than 9% seen once; the top ten hold around 3%. This clonotype was observed a handful of times. Its specificity is unknown. The V gene lost 6 bases and the J gene lost 0 bases, with 18 bases spanning the gap. Germline values: CDR1 DFQATT, CDR2 SNEGSKA (reference sequence). The CDR3 is made up of 17 amino acids. This same sample was also part of a study on yellow fever vaccine responses in identical twins. This second study says: After vaccination, twins' T cell response reportedly seemed partly convergent, partly personalized.

Material for sequencing was PBMCs. The genes are TRBV20-1 and TRBJ2-6; D possibly corresponds to TRBD1 (6 bases). The source of this sequence is a woman in her late teens or twenties in good health. The chain's CDR3 is CSARTDNFRSGANVLTF. The CDR3 DNA reads TGCAGTGCCCGGACAGACAATTTTCGCTCTGGGGCCAACGTCCTGACTTTC.